These 26 T cell receptor beta chains share one sample of origin, sequenced in a study of cytomegalovirus exposure and HLA in healthy donors (dated by TCRdb to 2016 to 2017). The library was generated by the immunoSEQ multiplex PCR assay. The multiplex PCR relied on a mix of 60 forward primers for TCR Vbeta segments and 13 reverse primers for TCR Jbeta segments. TCRdb retrieved this table from immuneACCESS and kept in-frame rearrangements only. Not all clones are present; in checked studies, unresolved V genes account for under half, and no reason is known for the remainder. This sample lists under 45,000 clones; approximately 74% were detected once. The ten most abundant clones make up approximately 7% of the sample. The sequenced material came from PBMCs. Source of these receptors: a man aged 25 to 45 in good health and CMV-seronegative.

V is TRBV7-6 and J is TRBJ2-1, with 8 bases matching TRBD2. Germline loops: CDR1 SGHVS, CDR2 FNYEAQ. J was trimmed by 0 bases and V by 3 bases; bases with no gene match: 1. The CDR3 is 15 residues long. CDR3: CASSFSGDSYNEQFF. CDR3 DNA sequence: TGTGCCAGCAGCTTTAGCGGGGACTCCTACAATGAGCAGTTCTTC.

The J gene is TRBJ2-7, the V gene TRBV6-1; D call uncertain. V lost 6 bases and J lost 0, with 12 bases in between. Germline CDR1 reads MNHNS; CDR2 reads SASEGT. The CDR3 sequence is 14 residues long. The chain's CDR3 is CASRETEGSYEQYF. The CDR3 DNA reads as TGTGCCAGCAGGGAGACTGAAGGCTCCTACGAGCAGTACTTC.

The J gene is TRBJ2-6, the V gene TRBV2; weak D call: TRBD1 (6 bases). Germline V gives CDR1 SNHLY, CDR2 FYNNEI. The germline V and J ends were trimmed by 7 bases and 4 bases, with 11 bases remaining between them. This CDR3 is 14 amino acids long. CDR3 amino acids: CASMDSGGANVLTF. CDR3 nucleotide sequence: TGTGCCAGCATGGACAGTGGCGGGGCCAACGTCCTGACTTTC.

The rearrangement joins TRBV14 to TRBJ1-5, with no clear D. CDR3 length equals 15 residues. V lost 0 bases and J lost 0, with 6 bases in between. Germline-derived CDR1 and CDR2 are SGHDN and FVKESK. The CDR3 reads CASSQESVSNQPQHF. CDR3 nucleotides: TGTGCCAGCAGCCAAGAATCCGTTAGCAATCAGCCCCAGCATTTT.

The chain combines TRBV7-9 with TRBJ1-1; D perhaps matches TRBD1 (5 bases). Germline V lookup: CDR1 SEHNR, CDR2 FQNEAQ (reference sequence). The CDR3 sequence is 13 residues long. V was clipped by 5 bases and J by 1 base, with 8 bases between them. The CDR3, as DNA: TGTGCCAGCAGCCCCCAGGGGAACACTGAAGCTTTCTTT. Translation: CASSPQGNTEAFF.

The chain combines TRBV5-6 with TRBJ1-3; D is ambiguous. Germline V gives CDR1 SGHDT, CDR2 YYEEEE. This CDR3 region has 11 residues. With 2 bases removed from V and 14 bases from J, the gap between germline ends came to 11 bases. The CDR3 here is CASSLLHVLYF. The CDR3 region has the DNA TGTGCCAGCAGCTTACTCCACGTCTTATATTTT.

This clone was seen a handful of times. This chain uses TRBV6-1 with TRBJ2-1, with TRBD1 matching over 7 bases. Germline V gene lookup returns CDR1 MNHNS and CDR2 SASEGT. This CDR3 is 16 amino acids long. The J segment lost 12 bases and the V segment lost 4 bases, leaving 18 bases of the junction unmatched. The CDR3 sequence: CASSADILNRGGSQFF. DNA of the CDR3: TGTGCCAGCAGTGCAGACATCCTTAACAGGGGCGGCTCGCAGTTCTTC.

This sequence joins TRBV2 and TRBJ1-4, with 8 bases fitting TRBD1. Germline values: CDR1 SNHLY, CDR2 FYNNEI. The CDR3 consists of 22 residues. After removal of 5 bases from V and 3 bases from J, the junction contained 26 bases not matched to a gene. This CDR3 is CASSTIQYRRGQARGANEKLFF. The CDR3, as DNA: TGTGCCAGCAGTACAATACAATACCGTAGGGGACAGGCGAGAGGGGCTAATGAAAAACTGTTTTTT.

The CDR3 reads CASRPQSGQDEAFF. CDR3 in DNA: TGCGCCAGCAGACCTCAATCAGGGCAAGATGAAGCTTTCTTT. The gene calls are TRBV5-1 and TRBJ1-1; possible D gene TRBD1, 5 bases. V was clipped by 5 bases and J by 7 bases, with 18 bases between them. Germline V gene lookup returns CDR1 SGHRS and CDR2 YFSETQ. This CDR3 has 14 residues.

The chain carries TRBV28 and TRBJ2-3, with 7 bases aligning to TRBD1. V shed 5 bases, J shed 3 bases, and the junction held 5 bases outside the gene matches. From germline, CDR1 is MDHEN and CDR2 SYDVKM. This CDR3 has 14 residues. CDR3 residues: CASSRQGFTDTQYF. CDR3 sequence (DNA): TGTGCCAGCAGTAGACAGGGATTTACAGATACGCAGTATTTT.

This clone was observed once. V gene TRBV6-5 combines with J gene TRBJ2-1, with 9 bases matching TRBD1. Germline assignment: CDR1 MNHEY and CDR2 SVGAGI. This CDR3 comprises 15 residues. The V gene end was trimmed by 10 bases and the J gene end by 7 bases; junction bases not matched to a gene: 14. Here the CDR3 DNA reads TGTGCCACCCGGACTCCGGGACAGGGTAGGAATGAGCAGTTCTTC. Its protein is CATRTPGQGRNEQFF.

The chain recombines TRBV7-2 with TRBJ2-3, with 8 bases matching TRBD2. The CDR3 runs 16 residues. Trimming took 1 base from V and 2 from J; bases not matched to a gene: 5. The germline gives CDR1 SGHTA, CDR2 FQGNSA. DNA of the CDR3: TGTGCCAGCAGCTTAGATGTAGCGGGGTACACAGATACGCAGTATTTT. It is translated as CASSLDVAGYTDTQYF. Filled out from reference TRBV7-2 and TRBJ2-3, the complete variable domain reads GAGVSQSPSNKVTEKGKDVELRCDPISGHTALYWYRQSLGQGLEFLIYFQGNSAPDKSGLPSDRFSAERTGGSVSTLTIQRTQQEDSAVYLCASSLDVAGYTDTQYFGPGTRLTVL.

The genes are TRBV6-5 and TRBJ1-1, with 7 bases lining up with TRBD1. V trimming: 8 bases; J trimming: 4 bases; junction bases outside the gene matches: 7. CDR3 length equals 13 residues. CDR1 is MNHEY and CDR2 is SVGAGI in the germline V gene. The CDR3 DNA follows: TGTGCCAGCGGCCCTCACAGGGGCACTGAAGCTTTCTTT. It codes for CASGPHRGTEAFF.

The chain combines TRBV5-1 with TRBJ1-6, with D tentatively TRBD1 (6 bases). Germline assignment: CDR1 SGHRS and CDR2 YFSETQ. This CDR3 contains 17 residues. Trimming shortened V by 4 bases and J by 0 bases, and 14 bases separated the two germline ends. In DNA, the CDR3 is TGCGCCAGCAGCCGACAGGACGCAAGCTCCTATAATTCACCCCTCCACTTT. Translated, it gives CASSRQDASSYNSPLHF.

J is TRBJ2-1 and V is TRBV6-1; 8 positions agree with TRBD2. In germline, CDR1 is MNHNS, CDR2 SASEGT. Unmatched junction bases numbered 4, after V lost 2 bases and J lost 4 bases. The CDR3 totals 15 residues. In DNA, the CDR3 is TGTGCCAGCAGTGAAAGGGAGCGGGAGTACAATGAGCAGTTCTTC. The encoded protein is CASSEREREYNEQFF.

This chain connects TRBV28 to TRBJ2-1, with 8 positions matching TRBD2. J gave up 9 bases and V 1 base, and 8 bases lay outside the gene matches. CDR1 is MDHEN, CDR2 SYDVKM, per germline. There are 15 residues in the CDR3. The CDR3 nucleotides are TGTGCCAGCAGTTTATACGGGAGGGCCCAGGTTGAGCAGTTCTTC. It is translated as CASSLYGRAQVEQFF. Full variable domain (rest looked up from reference TRBV28 and TRBJ2-1): DVKVTQSSRYLVKRTGEKVFLECVQDMDHENMFWYRQDPGLGLRLIYFSYDVKMKEKGDIPEGYSVSREKKERFSLILESASTNQTSMYLCASSLYGRAQVEQFFGPGTRLTVL.

The J gene is TRBJ2-1, the V gene TRBV28, with D maybe TRBD1 (6 bases). CDR1 and CDR2 from the germline V gene are MDHEN and SYDVKM. The length of the CDR3 is 15 residues. V gave up 6 bases and J gave up 9 bases, with 21 bases separating them. The CDR3 is CASRLGDVGAGEQFF. The CDR3 nucleotides are TGTGCCAGCAGGCTGGGGGATGTGGGGGCGGGTGAGCAGTTCTTC.

About this clone: A junction end diverges from the germline sequence, so it may reflect a read error. The chain uses TRBV7-7 and TRBJ1-4, with unresolved D. Germline assignment: CDR1 SSHAT and CDR2 FNYEAQ (reference sequence). CDR3 size: 15 residues. DNA for the CDR3: TGTGCTAGCAGCTTAGGATCTGGACTAAATGAAAAACTGTTTTTT. Amino acid sequence: CASSLGSGLNEKLFF.

The CDR3 bases are TGTGCCAGCAGCTCCCAAGGAAACACCATATATTTT. This gives the protein CASSSQGNTIYF. V gene TRBV13 combines with J gene TRBJ1-3; D gene uncertain. The CDR3 is 12 residues long. From germline, CDR1 is PRHDT and CDR2 FYEKMQ (reference sequence). Trimming shortened V by 4 bases and J by 4 bases, and 5 bases separated the two germline ends.

As for this clone: Other nucleotide sequences in the sample specify the same CDR3. The V gene is TRBV4-1, the J gene TRBJ1-2; D is ambiguous. V lost 0 bases to trimming and J lost 4 bases, with 6 bases between them. The CDR3 has 13 residues. Germline V CDR1 and CDR2: MGHRA, YSYEKL. The CDR3 DNA follows: TGCGCCAGCAGCCAAGACCTAGGCTATGGCTACACCTTC. Translating gives CASSQDLGYGYTF.

The V call is TRBV18, the J call TRBJ1-3; possible D gene TRBD1, 6 bases. Germline values: CDR1 KGHSH, CDR2 LQKENI. Trimming removed 1 base from V and 2 bases from J, with 9 bases in between. The CDR3 has 15 residues. This CDR3 reads CASSPRQGPGNTIYF. DNA for the CDR3: TGTGCCAGCTCACCACGTCAGGGGCCTGGAAACACCATATATTTT.

This clone showed up just once. The chain employs TRBV29-1 and TRBJ1-1; D not resolved. CDR1 is SQVTM, CDR2 ANQGSEA, per germline. V was trimmed by 5 bases and J by 8 bases, leaving 12 bases between them. This CDR3 spans 11 amino acids. The CDR3 DNA reads TGCAGCGTTTACTCTTCCCGGGAAGCTTTCTTT. Translation: CSVYSSREAFF.

This clone is judged medium-sized. The chain employs TRBV6-1 and TRBJ2-3; 9 bases fit TRBD2. The V segment lost 1 base and the J segment 4 bases; nucleotides outside the gene matches: 3. Germline CDR1 is MNHNS and CDR2 is SASEGT. CDR3 size: 15 residues. DNA for the CDR3: TGTGCCAGCAGTGAAGAGGCGGGGGGGCCAGATACGCAGTATTTT. Protein product: CASSEEAGGPDTQYF.

This chain uses TRBV4-1 with TRBJ1-2; tentatively, D is TRBD1 (6 bases). CDR1 and CDR2 from the germline V gene are MGHRA and YSYEKL. The CDR3 has 15 amino acids. The V end lost 0 bases, the J end lost 4 bases, and 12 bases lay between the germline ends. The CDR3 loop reads CASSQDGTFLYGYTF. CDR3 sequence (DNA): TGCGCCAGCAGCCAAGACGGGACATTTCTCTATGGCTACACCTTC.

About this clone: A read error may account for a junction end that differs from germline. The chain uses TRBV6-1 and TRBJ2-7; TRBD1 matches 9 bases. The V gene's germline CDR1 is MNHNS and CDR2 SASEGT. This CDR3 spans 15 amino acids. CDR3 in DNA: TGTGCCAGCAGTGAAGCCCTCGGGACAGGGAATCCCAGGGACTTC. It encodes CASSEALGTGNPRDF.

The chain joins TRBV11-2 to TRBJ1-5; perhaps TRBD1 as D (5 bases). V lost 3 bases, J lost 3 bases, and 12 bases lay in between. Germline V gives CDR1 SGHAT, CDR2 FQNNGV. The CDR3 contains 15 residues. CDR3 bases: TGTGCCAGCAGCTTTTCGGGGGGGTTCAATCAGCCCCAGCATTTT. Protein product: CASSFSGGFNQPQHF.